The present entry profiles one T cell receptor (beta chain) with its context. The entry originates in a study of blood T cell repertoires in COVID-19. Assay: immunoSEQ multiplex PCR; the TCRdb copy retains only in-frame clones and omits some. The sample consists of around 160,000 clones, 75% to 85% of them appearing once. Trimming stripped 0 bases from V and 7 bases from J, with 13 bases between. Germline V gives CDR1 SGHDN, CDR2 FVKESK. There are 14 residues in the CDR3. This chain connects TRBV14 to TRBJ2-7; tentative D call: TRBD2 (5 bases). This receptor was obtained from a man in his 60s with active or convalescent COVID-19. The sequencing sample was made of peripheral blood. As DNA, the CDR3 is TGTGCCAGCAGCCAAGACAGCACTTGGAGGGAGCAGTACTTC. This encodes CASSQDSTWREQYF.